A selection of T cell receptor beta chains follows, all from one sample in a study of CD8 T cells in ankylosing spondylitis. TCRdb re-derived calls from the 5' RACE reads in MiXCR, one entry per CDR3 protein. The sample has about 250,000 distinct CDR3 sequences, 7.5% to 9.5% seen once. The specimen sequenced was blood, either unsorted or a sorted T cell fraction (not recorded which). These receptor sequences come from a female donor with ankylosing spondylitis or in good health (not recorded which). CDR3s include the opening cysteine and the closing phenylalanine or tryptophan. The order of the fields is V gene, clone size, D gene, J gene, CDR3 protein, CDR3 DNA. A D gene is named only where the DNA matches it firmly. Size tells how often a clone was seen (once, few, many) or the class of an expanded clone, and some rows leave it out.

>TRBV18|few|.|TRBJ2-7
CASSPFTAPSYEQYF
TGTGCCAGCTCACCATTCACAGCCCCCTCCTACGAGCAGTACTTC
>TRBV4-2|many|.|TRBJ2-7
CASSQDRVYEQYF
TGTGCCAGCAGCCAAGATAGGGTATACGAGCAGTACTTC
>TRBV5-4|many|.|TRBJ2-1
CASSLGSGNEQFF
TGTGCCAGCAGCCTGGGTAGTGGCAATGAGCAGTTCTTC
>TRBV4-3|many|.|TRBJ2-3
CASSQDLGVPSTDTQYF
TGCGCCAGCAGCCAGGATTTGGGGGTGCCTAGCACAGATACGCAGTATTTT
>TRBV18|few|.|TRBJ2-3
CASLPNPGASGDTQYF
TGTGCCAGCTTACCGAATCCGGGGGCTAGTGGAGATACGCAGTATTTT
>TRBV7-3|many|.|TRBJ2-7
CASSPQQGYEQYF
TGTGCCAGCAGCCCTCAACAGGGATACGAGCAGTACTTC
>TRBV28|many|TRBD1|TRBJ2-7
CASSNVGTGTYEQYF
TGTGCCAGCAGTAACGTCGGGACAGGAACTTACGAGCAGTACTTC
>TRBV30|.|.|TRBJ1-2
CDWRFQGTPYGYTF
TGTGACTGGAGGTTCCAGGGGACCCCCTATGGCTACACCTTC
>TRBV12-3/TRBV12-4|many|.|TRBJ2-2
CASTLLGTGELFF
TGTGCCAGCACCCTACTAGGGACCGGGGAGCTGTTTTTT
>TRBV6-1|many|TRBD1|TRBJ2-7
CATSEPGQGSYEQYF
TGTGCCACGTCGGAACCGGGACAGGGCTCCTACGAGCAGTACTTC
>TRBV6-1|many|.|TRBJ1-2
CASSTTPGVKGYTF
TGTGCCAGCAGTACCACCCCCGGGGTTAAGGGCTACACCTTC
>TRBV12-3/TRBV12-4|.|TRBD2|TRBJ2-5
CASRFLAGETQYF
TGTGCCAGCAGGTTCCTAGCGGGAGAGACCCAGTACTTC
>TRBV20-1|many|TRBD1|TRBJ2-2
CSAPDRANTGELFF
TGCAGTGCCCCCGACAGGGCGAACACCGGGGAGCTGTTTTTT
>TRBV20-1|many|.|TRBJ1-6
CSGWKSSYNSPLHF
TGCAGTGGTTGGAAGAGCTCCTATAATTCACCCCTCCACTTT
>TRBV3-1|few|.|TRBJ2-1
CASSQGLENNEQFF
TGTGCCAGCAGCCAAGGCCTAGAGAACAATGAGCAGTTCTTC
>TRBV6-2/TRBV6-3|many|.|TRBJ1-2
CASSMNYGYTF
TGTGCCAGCAGTATGAACTATGGCTACACCTTC
>TRBV13|many|TRBD2|TRBJ2-7
CASSRGLGLAGTYEQYF
TGTGCCAGCAGCCGAGGACTGGGACTAGCGGGAACCTACGAGCAGTACTTC
>TRBV7-2|many|TRBD2|TRBJ2-7
CASSLASGRAREQYF
TGTGCCAGCAGCCTGGCGAGCGGGAGGGCTCGGGAGCAGTACTTC
>TRBV7-3|.|.|TRBJ2-3
CASSLRTGRTDTQYF
TGTGCCAGCAGCTTAAGAACAGGGCGGACAGATACGCAGTATTTT
>TRBV28|many|.|TRBJ2-1
CATGRRDYNEQFF
TGTGCCACCGGCCGGCGGGACTACAATGAGCAGTTCTTC
>TRBV30|few|.|TRBJ2-1
CAWRDGYNEQFF
TGTGCCTGGAGGGACGGGTACAATGAGCAGTTCTTC
>TRBV11-1|.|TRBD1|TRBJ2-7
CASSFGQGVEQYF
TGTGCCAGCAGCTTCGGACAGGGGGTCGAGCAGTACTTC
>TRBV4-3|many|.|TRBJ2-3
CASSLFRGPRTSTDTQYF
TGCGCCAGCAGCCTTTTTAGGGGCCCAAGGACCTCCACAGATACGCAGTATTTT
>TRBV12-3/TRBV12-4|many|.|TRBJ1-5
CASSLASGAGGQPQHF
TGTGCCAGCAGTTTAGCCTCAGGGGCGGGGGGTCAGCCCCAGCATTTT